The clone carrying this T cell receptor beta chain has a count of ten or more. Its matching antigen is unknown. V shed 8 bases and J shed 5 bases, with 18 bases lying between them. This CDR3 has 14 residues. Germline V gene lookup returns CDR1 SGHTA and CDR2 FQGNSA. These data come from a study of neurological immune-mediated disorders. Overall study results and limits: Grouping of repertoires by phylogeny put those of 18 of 34 multiple sclerosis patients into a single related-CDR3 cluster, a possible signature. Private repertoires in all groups were suggested by the finding that expanded clones across subjects shared no CDR3 amino acid sequences.

Using its own MiXCR run on the 5' RACE reads, TCRdb lists one record per CDR3 protein. The profile covers about 120,000 distinct CDR3 sequences, with roughly 3.2% appearing a single time and 1.3% taken by the ten largest. What was sequenced was PBMCs. The origin of this receptor is a woman aged 25 to 39 with multiple sclerosis. The gene calls are TRBV7-2 and TRBJ1-1, with no clear D. The CDR3 nucleotides read TGTGCCAGCTTCAGCGAACGAACAACAACTGAAGCTTTCTTT. This sequence encodes CASFSERTTTEAFF.